Sequencing of this TCR beta chain was carried out in a study of cytomegalovirus exposure and HLA in healthy donors. Study results and limitations: Reported findings show TCR beta sequences accurately forecast HLA-A and HLA-B alleles in most subjects. In a later analysis, several top co-occurrence clusters appeared linked to parvovirus B19, influenza, CMV and Epstein-Barr virus.

It was with 60 Vbeta and 13 Jbeta primers that the PCR ran. Sequenced by immunoSEQ multiplex PCR; TCRdb stores in-frame clones only, minus some. The top ten hold approximately 3% of the sample, which has about 200,000 clones, around 77% seen once. On this clone itself: Its target is not known.

The CDR3 sequence is 16 residues long. Unmatched junction bases numbered 9, after V lost 4 bases and J lost 0 bases. Germline loops: CDR1 SGHRS, CDR2 YFSETQ. Source material: PBMCs. The V call is TRBV5-1, the J call TRBJ1-2; 7 nucleotides match TRBD1. The source of this sequence is a woman between 25 and 40 years old in good health and CMV-seronegative. The chain's CDR3 is CASSPLSGTANYGYTF. The CDR3 DNA reads TGCGCCAGCAGCCCCTTGTCGGGGACAGCTAACTATGGCTACACCTTC.